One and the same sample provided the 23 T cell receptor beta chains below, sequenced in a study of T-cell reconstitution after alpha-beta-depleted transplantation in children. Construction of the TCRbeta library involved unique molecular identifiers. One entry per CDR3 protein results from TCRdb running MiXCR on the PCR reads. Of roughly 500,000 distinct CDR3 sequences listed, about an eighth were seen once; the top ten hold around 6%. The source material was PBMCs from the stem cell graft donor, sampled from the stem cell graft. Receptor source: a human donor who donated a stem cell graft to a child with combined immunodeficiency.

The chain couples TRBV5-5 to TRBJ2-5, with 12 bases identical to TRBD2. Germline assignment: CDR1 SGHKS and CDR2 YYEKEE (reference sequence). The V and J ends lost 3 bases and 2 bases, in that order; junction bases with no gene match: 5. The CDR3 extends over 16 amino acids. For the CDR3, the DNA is TGTGCCAGCAGCTCTAGCGGGGGGGGCCGACAAGAGACCCAGTACTTC. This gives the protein CASSSSGGGRQETQYF.

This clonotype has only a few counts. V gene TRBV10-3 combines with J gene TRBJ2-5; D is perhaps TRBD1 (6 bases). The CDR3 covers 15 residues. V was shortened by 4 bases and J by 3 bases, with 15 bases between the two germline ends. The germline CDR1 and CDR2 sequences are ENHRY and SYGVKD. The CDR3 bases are TGTGCCATCAGTGCCCATGTGAACAGGGAAGAGACCCAGTACTTC. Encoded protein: CAISAHVNREETQYF.

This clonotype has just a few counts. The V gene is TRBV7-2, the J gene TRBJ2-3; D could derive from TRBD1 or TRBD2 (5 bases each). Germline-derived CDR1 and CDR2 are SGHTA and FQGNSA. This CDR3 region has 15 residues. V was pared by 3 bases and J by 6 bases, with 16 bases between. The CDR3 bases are TGTGCCAGCAGCTTCGACAGAGGGGTTGTGGATACGCAGTATTTT. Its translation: CASSFDRGVVDTQYF.

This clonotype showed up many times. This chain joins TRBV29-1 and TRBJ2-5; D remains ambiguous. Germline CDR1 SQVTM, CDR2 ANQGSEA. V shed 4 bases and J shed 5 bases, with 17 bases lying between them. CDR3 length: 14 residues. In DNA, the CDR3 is TGCAGCGTTGGACTGAAGGTACTAAGGGAGACCCAGTACTTC. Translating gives CSVGLKVLRETQYF.

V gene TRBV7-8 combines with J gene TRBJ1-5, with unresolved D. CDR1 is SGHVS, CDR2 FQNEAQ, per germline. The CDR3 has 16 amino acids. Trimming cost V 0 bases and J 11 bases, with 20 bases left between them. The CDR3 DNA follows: TGTGCCAGCAGCTTAGCCCCCCCGACATCGCCATCGACCCAGCATTTT. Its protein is CASSLAPPTSPSTQHF.

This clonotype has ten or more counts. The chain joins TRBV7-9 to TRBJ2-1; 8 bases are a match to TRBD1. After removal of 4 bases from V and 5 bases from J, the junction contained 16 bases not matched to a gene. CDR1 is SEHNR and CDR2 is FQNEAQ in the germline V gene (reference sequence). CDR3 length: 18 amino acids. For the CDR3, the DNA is TGTGCCAGCAGCTCCTCGCCTGGCAGGGGGCATGTGGACAATGAGCAGTTCTTC. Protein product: CASSSSPGRGHVDNEQFF.

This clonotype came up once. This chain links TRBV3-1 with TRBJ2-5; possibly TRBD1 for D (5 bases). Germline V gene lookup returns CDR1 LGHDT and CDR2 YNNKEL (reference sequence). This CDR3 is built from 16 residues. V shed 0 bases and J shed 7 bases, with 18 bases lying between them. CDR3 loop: CASSQDINRPQGTQYF. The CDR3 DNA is TGTGCCAGCAGCCAAGATATAAACAGACCTCAGGGGACCCAGTACTTC.

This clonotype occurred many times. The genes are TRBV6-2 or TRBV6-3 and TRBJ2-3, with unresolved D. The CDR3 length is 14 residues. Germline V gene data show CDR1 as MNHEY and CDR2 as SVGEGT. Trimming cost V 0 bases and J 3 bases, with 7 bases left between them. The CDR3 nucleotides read TGTGCCAGCAGTTACTCCCGAGTTACAGATACGCAGTATTTT. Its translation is CASSYSRVTDTQYF.

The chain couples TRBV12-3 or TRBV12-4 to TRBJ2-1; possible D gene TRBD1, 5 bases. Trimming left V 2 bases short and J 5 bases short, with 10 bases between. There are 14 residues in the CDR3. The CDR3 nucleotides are TGTGCCAGCAGTTTAATACAGGAGAACAATGAGCAGTTCTTC. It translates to CASSLIQENNEQFF.

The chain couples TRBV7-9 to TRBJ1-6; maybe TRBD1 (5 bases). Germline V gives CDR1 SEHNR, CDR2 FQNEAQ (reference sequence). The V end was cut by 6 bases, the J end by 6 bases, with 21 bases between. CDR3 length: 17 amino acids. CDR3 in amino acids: CASRSTGTGGRNSPLHF. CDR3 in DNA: TGTGCCAGCAGATCTACCGGGACTGGAGGGCGTAATTCACCCCTCCACTTT.

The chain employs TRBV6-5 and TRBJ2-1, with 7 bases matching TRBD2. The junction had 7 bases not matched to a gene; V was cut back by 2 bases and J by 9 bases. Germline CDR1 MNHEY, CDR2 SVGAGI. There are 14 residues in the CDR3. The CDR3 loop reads CASSYEGGPGEQFF. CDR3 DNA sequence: TGTGCCAGCAGTTACGAGGGAGGGCCAGGTGAGCAGTTCTTC.

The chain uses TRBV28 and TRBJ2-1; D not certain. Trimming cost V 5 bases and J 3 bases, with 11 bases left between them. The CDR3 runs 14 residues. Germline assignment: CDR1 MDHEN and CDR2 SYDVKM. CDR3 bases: TGTGCCAGCAGTCGGATTTTGGACTACAATGAGCAGTTCTTC. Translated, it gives CASSRILDYNEQFF.

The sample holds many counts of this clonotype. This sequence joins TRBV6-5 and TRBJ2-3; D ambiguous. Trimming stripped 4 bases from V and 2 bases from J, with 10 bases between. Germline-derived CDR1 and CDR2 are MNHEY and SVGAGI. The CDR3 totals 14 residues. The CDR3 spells CASSFTAVTDTQYF. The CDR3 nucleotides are TGTGCCAGCAGTTTTACGGCGGTCACAGATACGCAGTATTTT.

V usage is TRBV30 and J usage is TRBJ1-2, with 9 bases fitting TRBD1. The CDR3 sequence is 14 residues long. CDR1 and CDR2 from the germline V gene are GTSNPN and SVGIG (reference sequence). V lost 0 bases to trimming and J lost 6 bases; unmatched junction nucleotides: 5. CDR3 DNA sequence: TGTGCCTGGAGTGTTCACAGGGGGCGCGATGGCTACACCTTC. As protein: CAWSVHRGRDGYTF.

In DNA, the CDR3 is TGTGCCACCAGTGATTTGGAACTAGCGGGTTCCAATGAGCAGTTCTTC. It encodes CATSDLELAGSNEQFF. The V and J genes are TRBV24-1 and TRBJ2-1; 9 bases align to TRBD2. The V and J ends lost 0 bases and 6 bases, in that order; junction bases with no gene match: 5. Germline V CDR1 and CDR2: KGHDR, SFDVKD. The length of the CDR3 is 16 residues.

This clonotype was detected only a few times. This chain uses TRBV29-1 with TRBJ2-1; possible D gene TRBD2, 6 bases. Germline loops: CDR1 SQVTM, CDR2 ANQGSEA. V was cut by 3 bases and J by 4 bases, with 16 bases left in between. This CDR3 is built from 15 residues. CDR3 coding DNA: TGCAGCGTTGAGGGACTCCCCAATATATACAATGAGCAGTTCTTC. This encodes CSVEGLPNIYNEQFF.

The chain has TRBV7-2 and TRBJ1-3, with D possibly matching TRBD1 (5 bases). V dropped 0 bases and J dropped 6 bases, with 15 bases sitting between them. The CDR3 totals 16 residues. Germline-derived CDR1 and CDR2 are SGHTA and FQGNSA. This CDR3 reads CASSLASGGIENTIYF. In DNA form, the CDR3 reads TGTGCCAGCAGCTTAGCGTCTGGGGGTATAGAAAACACCATATATTTT.

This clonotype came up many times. CDR3 DNA sequence: TGCAGTGCTAGTACTAGCGTTGTCTCCTACGAGCAGTACTTC. Amino acid sequence: CSASTSVVSYEQYF. The chain is built from TRBV20-1 and TRBJ2-7; 7 bases line up with TRBD2. V lost 3 bases to trimming and J lost 0 bases; unmatched junction nucleotides: 5. Germline V gene lookup returns CDR1 DFQATT and CDR2 SNEGSKA (reference sequence). This CDR3 region has 14 residues.

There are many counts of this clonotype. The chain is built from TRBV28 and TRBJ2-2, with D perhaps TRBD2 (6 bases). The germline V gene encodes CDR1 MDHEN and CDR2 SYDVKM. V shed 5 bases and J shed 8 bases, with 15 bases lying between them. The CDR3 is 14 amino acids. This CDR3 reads CASSLAGDLGELFF. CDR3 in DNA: TGTGCCAGCAGTCTAGCCGGGGACTTGGGGGAGCTGTTTTTT.

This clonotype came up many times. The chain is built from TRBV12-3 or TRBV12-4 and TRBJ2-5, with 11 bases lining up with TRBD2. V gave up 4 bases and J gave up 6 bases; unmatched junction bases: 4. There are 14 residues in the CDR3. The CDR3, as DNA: TGTGCCAGCAGTTCCACTAGCGGGGGAAAGACCCAGTACTTC. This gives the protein CASSSTSGGKTQYF.

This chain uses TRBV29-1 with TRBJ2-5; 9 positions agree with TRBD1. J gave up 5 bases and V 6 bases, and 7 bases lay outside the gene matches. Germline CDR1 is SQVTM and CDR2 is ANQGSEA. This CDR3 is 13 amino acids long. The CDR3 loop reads CSVGTGQSETQYF. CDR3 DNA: TGCAGCGTAGGGACAGGGCAGTCGGAGACCCAGTACTTC.

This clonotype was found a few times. The CDR3 DNA sequence: TGTGCCAGCAGCTCAGGCGGGGATGAGCAGTTCTTC. Its protein product is CASSSGGDEQFF. The chain has TRBV7-7 and TRBJ2-1, with TRBD2 as a possible D gene (6 bases). The ends were cut back, 4 bases at V and 8 bases at J, with 9 bases in the middle. Germline V gene sequence: CDR1 SSHAT, CDR2 FNYEAQ (reference sequence). This CDR3 is 12 amino acids long.

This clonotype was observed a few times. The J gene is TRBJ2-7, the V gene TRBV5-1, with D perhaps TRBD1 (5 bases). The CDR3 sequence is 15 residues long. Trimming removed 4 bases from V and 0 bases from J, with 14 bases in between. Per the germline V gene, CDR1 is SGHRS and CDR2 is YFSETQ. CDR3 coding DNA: TGCGCCAGCAGCCGACAGCGCTTCCGCTCCTACGAGCAGTACTTC. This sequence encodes CASSRQRFRSYEQYF.